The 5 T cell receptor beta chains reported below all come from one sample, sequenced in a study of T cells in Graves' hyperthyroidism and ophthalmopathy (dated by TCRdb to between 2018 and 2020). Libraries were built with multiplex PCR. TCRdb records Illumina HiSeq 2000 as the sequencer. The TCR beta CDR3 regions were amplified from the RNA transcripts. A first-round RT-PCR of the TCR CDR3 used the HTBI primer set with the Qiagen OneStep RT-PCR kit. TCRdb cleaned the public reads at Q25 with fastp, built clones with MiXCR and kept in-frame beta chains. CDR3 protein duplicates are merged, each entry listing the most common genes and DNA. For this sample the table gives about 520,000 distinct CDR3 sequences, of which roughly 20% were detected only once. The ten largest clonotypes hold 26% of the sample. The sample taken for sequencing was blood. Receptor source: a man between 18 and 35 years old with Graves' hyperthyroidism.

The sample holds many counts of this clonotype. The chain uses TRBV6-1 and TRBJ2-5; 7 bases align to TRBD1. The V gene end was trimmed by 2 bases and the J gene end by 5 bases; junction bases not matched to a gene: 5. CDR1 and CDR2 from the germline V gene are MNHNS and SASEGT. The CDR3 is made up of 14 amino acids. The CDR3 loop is CASSEPGTDETQYF. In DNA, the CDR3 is TGTGCCAGCAGTGAACCCGGGACAGACGAGACCCAGTACTTC.

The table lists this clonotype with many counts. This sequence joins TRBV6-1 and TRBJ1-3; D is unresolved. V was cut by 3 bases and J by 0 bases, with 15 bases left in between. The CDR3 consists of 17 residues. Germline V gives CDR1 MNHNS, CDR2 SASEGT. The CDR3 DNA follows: TGTGCCAGCAGTGAGACGTTGGACGCATCCTCTGGAAACACCATATATTTT. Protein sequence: CASSETLDASSGNTIYF.

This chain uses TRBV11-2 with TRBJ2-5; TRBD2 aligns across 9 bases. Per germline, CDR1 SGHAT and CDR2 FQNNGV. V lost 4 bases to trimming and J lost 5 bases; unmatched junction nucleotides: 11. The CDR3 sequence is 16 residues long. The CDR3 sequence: CASSSLGGGAGETQYF. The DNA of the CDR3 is TGTGCCAGCAGCTCCCTCGGCGGGGGGGCCGGGGAGACCCAGTACTTC.

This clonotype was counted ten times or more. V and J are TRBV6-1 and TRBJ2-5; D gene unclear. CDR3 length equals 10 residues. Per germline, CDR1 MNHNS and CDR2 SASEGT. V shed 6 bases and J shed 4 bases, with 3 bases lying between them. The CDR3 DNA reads TGTGCCAGCAGCGGAGAGACCCAGTACTTC. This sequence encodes CASSGETQYF.

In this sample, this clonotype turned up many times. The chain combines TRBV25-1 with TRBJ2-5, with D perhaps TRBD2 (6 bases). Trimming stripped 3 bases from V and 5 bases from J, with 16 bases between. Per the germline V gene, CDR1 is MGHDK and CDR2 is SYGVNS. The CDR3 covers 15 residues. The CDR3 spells CASSDGAGLGETQYF. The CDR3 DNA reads TGTGCCAGCAGTGATGGGGCGGGGTTGGGGGAGACCCAGTACTTC.